The 28 T cell receptor beta chains in this list originate from one sample, sequenced in a study of identical twins. TCRdb passed the 5' RACE reads through MiXCR, listing each CDR3 protein once. The table has about 700,000 distinct CDR3 sequences, more than 6.5% seen once; the top ten hold 0.98%. Separately, the same data were catalogued under a study of yellow fever vaccine responses in identical twins.

Sequences were obtained from PBMCs. Receptors originate from a young woman in good health.

This clonotype has at least ten counts. The chain couples TRBV10-3 to TRBJ1-5, with no clear D. This CDR3 has 13 residues. Trimming shortened V by 6 bases and J by 0 bases, and 6 bases separated the two germline ends. CDR1 is ENHRY, CDR2 SYGVKD, per germline. The CDR3 here is CAIRGSSNQPQHF. CDR3 sequence (DNA): TGTGCCATCAGGGGCTCTAGCAATCAGCCCCAGCATTTT.

This chain connects TRBV12-3 or TRBV12-4 to TRBJ2-7; 9 nucleotides align to TRBD1. V dropped 3 bases and J dropped 7; count of bases not matched to a gene: 7. There are 14 residues in the CDR3. The CDR3 protein is CASSLTDRGGEQYF. The CDR3 DNA reads TGTGCCAGCAGTTTGACGGACAGGGGAGGTGAGCAGTACTTC.

This clonotype has only a few counts. J is TRBJ2-4 and V is TRBV2, with no clear D. CDR3 length: 13 residues. V lost 1 base, J lost 8 bases, and 9 bases lay in between. Germline V lookup: CDR1 SNHLY, CDR2 FYNNEI. The CDR3 sequence: CASSEELFYIQYF. In DNA form, the CDR3 reads TGTGCCAGCAGTGAAGAACTGTTTTACATTCAGTACTTC.

The chain joins TRBV18 to TRBJ2-1; 7 bases match TRBD2. Germline CDR1 is KGHSH and CDR2 is LQKENI. CDR3 length: 15 amino acids. Germline trimming cut 3 bases from V and 3 bases from J; bases unmatched to any gene: 5. In DNA form, the CDR3 reads TGTGCCAGCTCACCTCTCCTAGCGGACTACAATGAGCAGTTCTTC. Translating it yields CASSPLLADYNEQFF.

The chain recombines TRBV5-1 with TRBJ2-3, with TRBD1 as a possible D gene (6 bases). V was pared by 0 bases and J by 6 bases, with 17 bases between. CDR1 is SGHRS, CDR2 YFSETQ, per germline. The CDR3 runs to 16 residues. Here the CDR3 reads CASSLAIRTDGDTQYF. The DNA for the CDR3 is TGCGCCAGCAGCTTGGCCATACGGACAGACGGGGATACGCAGTATTTT.

The V call is TRBV4-3, the J call TRBJ1-2, with D perhaps TRBD1 (5 bases). Looked up from germline, CDR1 is LGHNA and CDR2 is YSLEER. CDR3 length: 15 amino acids. Trimming took off 1 base at V and 6 bases at J, with 15 bases between the two ends. CDR3 amino acids: CASSQVRAEGNGYTF. CDR3 DNA: TGCGCCAGCAGCCAAGTCAGGGCGGAGGGGAATGGCTACACCTTC.

This clonotype turned up a few times. The V and J genes are TRBV6-1 and TRBJ2-3, with 13 bases identical to TRBD2. In germline, CDR1 is MNHNS, CDR2 SASEGT. This CDR3 comprises 17 residues. Trimming took 6 bases from V and 0 from J; bases not matched to a gene: 6. The CDR3 loop is CASRGTSGVTSTDTQYF. The CDR3 DNA reads TGTGCCAGCAGGGGGACTAGCGGGGTGACTAGCACAGATACGCAGTATTTT.

Many counts were recorded for this clonotype. The CDR3 loop reads CASSQDPGLNTGELFF. The CDR3 coding sequence is TGTGCCAGCAGCCAAGATCCGGGGCTGAACACCGGGGAGCTGTTTTTT. The V call is TRBV4-2, the J call TRBJ2-2; D possibly uses TRBD1 or TRBD2 (5 bases each). The germline gives CDR1 LGHNA, CDR2 YNFKEQ. V was trimmed by 0 bases and J by 1 base, leaving 9 bases between them. This CDR3 region has 16 residues.

This chain uses TRBV12-3 or TRBV12-4 with TRBJ2-5; 7 bases align to TRBD1. The ends lost 4 bases at V and 5 bases at J; junction bases unmatched: 4. The CDR3 extends over 13 amino acids. The CDR3 here is CASSSDRSETQYF. CDR3 nucleotide sequence: TGTGCCAGCAGTTCGGACAGGTCGGAGACCCAGTACTTC.

This clonotype was counted at least ten times. The CDR3 sequence: CASSLAVREQFF. In DNA form, the CDR3 reads TGTGCCAGCAGCTTAGCAGTTAGAGAGCAGTTCTTC. This chain uses TRBV11-2 with TRBJ2-1; D is unresolved. The CDR3 runs to 12 residues. CDR1 and CDR2 (germline): SGHAT, FQNNGV. V was cut by 1 base and J by 10 bases, with 8 bases left in between.

V is TRBV28 and J is TRBJ2-1; 8 bases are shared with TRBD2. The germline gives CDR1 MDHEN, CDR2 SYDVKM. The CDR3 extends over 18 amino acids. Trimming cost V 7 bases and J 4 bases; bases outside gene matches: 18. The CDR3 sequence is CASTHGSGRALGYNEQFF. The CDR3, as DNA: TGTGCCAGCACTCACGGGTCCGGGAGGGCCTTGGGTTACAATGAGCAGTTCTTC.

This clonotype has just a few counts. V usage is TRBV20-1 and J usage is TRBJ2-1; TRBD1 matches 9 bases. Losses at the gene ends were 6 bases for V and 4 bases for J; bases not matched to a gene: 10. Germline values: CDR1 DFQATT, CDR2 SNEGSKA (reference sequence). The CDR3 length is 15 residues. CDR3 region: CSAKKGTGSYNEQFF. CDR3 in DNA: TGCAGTGCGAAAAAAGGGACAGGGTCTTACAATGAGCAGTTCTTC.

Many counts were recorded for this clonotype. This chain uses TRBV4-3 with TRBJ2-3; D perhaps matches TRBD1 (5 bases). This CDR3 region has 18 residues. Germline V gene data show CDR1 as LGHNA and CDR2 as YSLEER. The V gene lost 4 bases and the J gene lost 4 bases, with 24 bases spanning the gap. For the CDR3, the DNA is TGCGCCAGCAGCCCCAACGCAGGGTCGGGTAGCACGGCAGATACGCAGTATTTT. Translating gives CASSPNAGSGSTADTQYF.

The V gene is TRBV6-1, the J gene TRBJ2-5, with a weak D call TRBD2 (7 bases). The V and J ends lost 7 bases and 3 bases respectively, with 21 bases between them. CDR3 size: 16 residues. Germline lookup yields CDR1 MNHNS and CDR2 SASEGT. The CDR3 bases are TGTGCCAGCATCAGCCGAGGGGGGAGGGCTGAAGAGACCCAGTACTTC. This translates into CASISRGGRAEETQYF.

The sample holds many counts of this clonotype. The chain combines TRBV20-1 with TRBJ2-7; D ambiguous. This CDR3 spans 14 amino acids. V lost 0 bases and J lost 2, with 11 bases in between. In germline, CDR1 is DFQATT, CDR2 SNEGSKA (reference sequence). CDR3 in amino acids: CSAREGLVTYEQYF. Here the CDR3 DNA reads TGCAGTGCTAGAGAGGGCTTGGTCACCTACGAGCAGTACTTC.

This clonotype was found many times. V is TRBV6-2 or TRBV6-3 and J is TRBJ2-1; D could derive from TRBD1 or TRBD2 (6 bases each). V was clipped by 5 bases and J by 7 bases, with 15 bases between them. CDR1 MNHEY and CDR2 SVGEGT come from the germline V gene. The CDR3 has 14 amino acids. The CDR3 region is CASSHHREANEQFF. The CDR3 bases are TGTGCCAGCAGTCACCACAGGGAGGCGAATGAGCAGTTCTTC.

A few counts support this clonotype. This CDR3 reads CASSFPIAGGQETQYF. As DNA, the CDR3 is TGTGCCAGCAGCTTCCCCATAGCGGGGGGACAAGAGACCCAGTACTTC. J is TRBJ2-5 and V is TRBV5-6; 10 positions agree with TRBD2. This CDR3 comprises 16 residues. V lost 2 bases to trimming and J lost 2 bases; unmatched junction nucleotides: 6. Germline assignment: CDR1 SGHDT and CDR2 YYEEEE.

The V and J genes are TRBV18 and TRBJ2-5; D possibly corresponds to TRBD2 (6 bases). The ends were cut back, 3 bases at V and 1 base at J, with 9 bases in the middle. In germline, CDR1 is KGHSH, CDR2 LQKENI. There are 14 residues in the CDR3. The CDR3 bases are TGTGCCAGCTCACCCCGGGAGAGCCAAGAGACCCAGTACTTC. Translated, it gives CASSPRESQETQYF.

This clonotype was seen more than once but under ten times. The chain links TRBV29-1 to TRBJ1-2; 11 bases are shared with TRBD1. Germline lookup yields CDR1 SQVTM and CDR2 ANQGSEA. The CDR3 consists of 14 residues. J gave up 4 bases and V 7 bases, and 8 bases lay outside the gene matches. The CDR3 protein is CSAGQGERAYGYTF. The CDR3 bases are TGCAGCGCGGGACAGGGGGAGAGGGCCTATGGCTACACCTTC.

This clonotype was counted between two and nine times. V is TRBV20-1 and J is TRBJ2-1; TRBD2 might be the D (6 bases). Germline-derived CDR1 and CDR2 are DFQATT and SNEGSKA (reference sequence). V dropped 0 bases and J dropped 7 bases, with 16 bases sitting between them. The CDR3 runs 15 residues. The CDR3 region is CSARDHLAGLNEQFF. For the CDR3, the DNA is TGCAGTGCTAGAGATCACCTGGCGGGGCTGAATGAGCAGTTCTTC.

This clonotype appeared a few times. V usage is TRBV7-2 and J usage is TRBJ2-3; no clear D. Deletions cut 4 bases from V and 0 bases from J, with 11 bases between. Germline CDR1 SGHTA, CDR2 FQGNSA. The CDR3 has 15 residues. CDR3 coding DNA: TGTGCCAGCAGCTCGCCGACCATTAGCACAGATACGCAGTATTTT. The encoded protein is CASSSPTISTDTQYF. The whole variable domain, filled in from reference TRBV7-2 and TRBJ2-3, reads GAGVSQSPSNKVTEKGKDVELRCDPISGHTALYWYRQSLGQGLEFLIYFQGNSAPDKSGLPSDRFSAERTGGSVSTLTIQRTQQEDSAVYLCASSSPTISTDTQYFGPGTRLTVL.

The V call is TRBV4-1, the J call TRBJ2-1; D perhaps matches TRBD1 (5 bases). CDR3 length equals 14 residues. Germline CDR1 is MGHRA and CDR2 is YSYEKL. Trimming left V 2 bases short and J 7 bases short, with 12 bases between. The CDR3 reads CASSQSQGQNEQFF. CDR3 DNA sequence: TGCGCCAGCAGCCAATCCCAGGGTCAAAATGAGCAGTTCTTC.

This clonotype was detected ten times or more. V gene TRBV5-6 combines with J gene TRBJ2-1; 8 bases agree with TRBD2. Germline values: CDR1 SGHDT, CDR2 YYEEEE. The V segment lost 3 bases and the J segment 8 bases; nucleotides outside the gene matches: 10. The CDR3 consists of 15 residues. This chain's CDR3 is CASSSLTSDDDEQFF. The CDR3 DNA reads as TGTGCCAGCAGCTCCCTGACTAGCGATGATGATGAGCAGTTCTTC.

The gene calls are TRBV7-3 and TRBJ2-1; 13 bases agree with TRBD2. Germline lookup yields CDR1 SGHTA and CDR2 FQGTGA. This CDR3 has 18 residues. V shed 3 bases, J shed 0 bases, and the junction held 5 bases outside the gene matches. As DNA, the CDR3 is TGTGCCAGCAGCTTGGGACTAGCGGGATCGAGCTCCTACAATGAGCAGTTCTTC. It codes for CASSLGLAGSSSYNEQFF. Based on the CDR3 plus reference TRBV7-3 and TRBJ2-1, the full variable domain is GAGVSQTPSNKVTEKGKYVELRCDPISGHTALYWYRQSLGQGPEFLIYFQGTGAADDSGLPNDRFFAVRPEGSVSTLKIQRTERGDSAVYLCASSLGLAGSSSYNEQFFGPGTRLTVL.

This clonotype was detected a few times. The rearrangement uses TRBV5-1 and TRBJ2-2; unclear D gene. V was cut by 2 bases and J by 6 bases, with 8 bases left in between. Germline lookup yields CDR1 SGHRS and CDR2 YFSETQ. The CDR3 sequence is 13 residues long. The CDR3 reads CASSFVVSGELFF. The DNA for the CDR3 is TGCGCCAGCAGCTTCGTCGTATCCGGGGAGCTGTTTTTT.

This clonotype appeared a few times. The chain carries TRBV7-9 and TRBJ2-3; 8 bases align to TRBD1. Germline CDR1 reads SEHNR; CDR2 reads FQNEAQ (reference sequence). The trim removed 5 bases at V and 4 bases at J, leaving 8 bases unmatched. The CDR3 has 15 residues. This CDR3 reads CASSAGDRTADTQYF. Written as DNA, the CDR3 is TGTGCCAGCAGCGCTGGGGACAGGACTGCAGATACGCAGTATTTT.

V is TRBV12-3 or TRBV12-4 and J is TRBJ2-4, with TRBD1 identical over 8 bases. The CDR3 covers 15 residues. Unmatched junction bases numbered 11, after V lost 5 bases and J lost 8 bases. In DNA, the CDR3 is TGTGCCAGCAGTCCCCGTCGGACAGGGTTACACATTCAGTACTTC. Its translation: CASSPRRTGLHIQYF.

This clonotype appeared many times. The chain couples TRBV29-1 to TRBJ2-3; D unresolved. Trimming took off 5 bases at V and 0 bases at J, with 9 bases between the two ends. Germline-derived CDR1 and CDR2 are SQVTM and ANQGSEA. The CDR3 extends over 13 amino acids. Here the CDR3 reads CSVTPGSTDTQYF. DNA for the CDR3: TGCAGCGTTACACCCGGTAGCACAGATACGCAGTATTTT.